In this sample, the clone carrying this TCR beta chain turned up once. Clones were read by immunoSEQ multiplex PCR, and TCRdb kept only the in-frame ones, dropping some. Here the sample spans 56,000 or so clones, roughly nine tenths being singletons. This sample was included in a study of T cell changes during pregnancy in multiple sclerosis. The CDR3 runs to 15 residues. The germline CDR1 and CDR2 sequences are LNHDA and SQIVND (reference sequence). V lost 3 bases, J lost 7 bases, and 15 bases lay in between. This receptor was taken from a female donor in good health, enrolled as a control in a pregnancy study. Sequenced here: peripheral blood, sampled in the first trimester of pregnancy. This chain joins TRBV19 and TRBJ2-2; TRBD2 is a possible D gene (5 bases). The CDR3 DNA follows: TGTGCCAGTAGTATTAAGTCTAGCTTCATCGGGGAGCTGTTTTTT. Amino acid sequence: CASSIKSSFIGELFF.